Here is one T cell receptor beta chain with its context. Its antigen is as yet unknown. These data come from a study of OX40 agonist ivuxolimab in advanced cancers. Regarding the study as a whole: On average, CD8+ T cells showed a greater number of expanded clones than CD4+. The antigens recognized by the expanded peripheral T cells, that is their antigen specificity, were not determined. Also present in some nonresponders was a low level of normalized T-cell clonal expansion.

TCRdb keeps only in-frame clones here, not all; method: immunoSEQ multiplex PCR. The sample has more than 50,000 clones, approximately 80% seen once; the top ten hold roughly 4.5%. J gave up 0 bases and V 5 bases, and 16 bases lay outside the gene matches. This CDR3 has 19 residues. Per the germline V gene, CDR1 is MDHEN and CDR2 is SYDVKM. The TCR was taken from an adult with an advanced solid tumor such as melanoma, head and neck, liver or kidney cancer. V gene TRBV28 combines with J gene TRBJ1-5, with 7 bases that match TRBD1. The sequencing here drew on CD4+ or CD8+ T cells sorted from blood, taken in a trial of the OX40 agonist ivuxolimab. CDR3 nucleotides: TGTGCCAGCAGTACCCCCAGGGGGAGTAAAGATTATAGCAATCAGCCCCAGCATTTT. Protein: CASSTPRGSKDYSNQPQHF.